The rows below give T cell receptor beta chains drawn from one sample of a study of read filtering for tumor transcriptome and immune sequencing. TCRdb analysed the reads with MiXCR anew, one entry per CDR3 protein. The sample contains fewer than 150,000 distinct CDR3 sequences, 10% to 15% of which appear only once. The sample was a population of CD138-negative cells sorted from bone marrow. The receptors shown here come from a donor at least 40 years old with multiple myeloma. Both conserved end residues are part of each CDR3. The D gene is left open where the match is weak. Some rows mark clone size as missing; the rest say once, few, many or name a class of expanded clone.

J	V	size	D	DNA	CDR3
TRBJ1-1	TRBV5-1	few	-	TGCGCCAGCAGCGGGGCGTGGGGCACTGAAGCTTTCTTT	CASSGAWGTEAFF
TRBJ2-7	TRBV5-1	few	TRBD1	TGCGCCAGCAGCCAAAGTAGATCGGGACAGACCTACGAGCAGTACTTC	CASSQSRSGQTYEQYF
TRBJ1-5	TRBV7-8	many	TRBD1	TGTGCCAGCAGCTTATCCGGGCAGGGGGTTTCTCTTCAGCCCCAGCATTTT	CASSLSGQGVSLQPQHF
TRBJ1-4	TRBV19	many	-	TGTGCCAGTAGTCTGACAGGAAATGAAAAACTGTTTTTT	CASSLTGNEKLFF
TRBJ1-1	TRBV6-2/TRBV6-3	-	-	TGTGCCAGCAGACACCCGGGACGCCGAATTGATACTGAAGCTTTCTTT	CASRHPGRRIDTEAFF
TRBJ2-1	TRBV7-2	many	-	TGTGCCAGCAGCTTAGATTCCGGGAGTTACAATGAGCAGTTCTTC	CASSLDSGSYNEQFF
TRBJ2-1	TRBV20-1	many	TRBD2	TGCAGTGCTAGTTACGACACTAGCGGGTCATACAATGAGCAGTTCTTC	CSASYDTSGSYNEQFF
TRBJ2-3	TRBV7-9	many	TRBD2	TGTGCCAGCAGCTTAGCCACACAGCGGGAGTCGTATTTT	CASSLATQRESYF
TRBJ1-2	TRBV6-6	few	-	TGTGCCAGCAGTTTTAACACCTATGGCTACACCTTC	CASSFNTYGYTF
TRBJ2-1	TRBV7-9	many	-	TGTGCCAGCAGCTTAGTTAGGACCGCAAGCTCCTACAATGAGCAGTTCTTC	CASSLVRTASSYNEQFF
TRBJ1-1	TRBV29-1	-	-	TGCAGCGTTTCCTCGGGCGCGCCCACTGAAGCTTTCTTT	CSVSSGAPTEAFF
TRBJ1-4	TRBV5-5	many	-	TGTGCCAGCAATGGTCGTGCAGGGGAAGAAAAACTGTTTTTT	CASNGRAGEEKLFF
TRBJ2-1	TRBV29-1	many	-	TGCAGCGTTGGAGGGGTGGATGAGCAGTTCTTC	CSVGGVDEQFF
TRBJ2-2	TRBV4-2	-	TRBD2	TGTGCCAGCAGCGAACGGACTAGCGGGAGGGCCTCGTCCGGGGAGCTGTTTTTT	CASSERTSGRASSGELFF
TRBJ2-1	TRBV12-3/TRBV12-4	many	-	TGTGCCAGTTGGCTTAGCGGCAATGAGCAGTTCTTC	CASWLSGNEQFF
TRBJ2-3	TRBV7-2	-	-	TGTGCCAGCTCCTTGGCCGGATTGCCGGCTACGCAGTATTTT	CASSLAGLPATQYF
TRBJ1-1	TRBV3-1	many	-	TGTGCCAGCGCCGGAGGGGCTGACAGGCCAGCTTTCTTT	CASAGGADRPAFF
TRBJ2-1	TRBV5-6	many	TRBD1	TGTGCCAGCATTTCGCGGGACAGGGGGGACAATGAGCAGTTCTTC	CASISRDRGDNEQFF
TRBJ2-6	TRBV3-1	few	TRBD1	TGTGCCAGCAGCAGCGCTCGGGACAGCCCCCTTGAGGCCAACGTCCTGACTTTC	CASSSARDSPLEANVLTF
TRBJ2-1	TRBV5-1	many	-	TGCGCCAGCAGCTTGGCCCCCACAGGGAATGAGCAGTTCTTC	CASSLAPTGNEQFF
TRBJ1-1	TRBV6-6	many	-	TGTGCCAGCAGTTACCTGGCGGGGGGGGACCTGAACACTGAAGCTTTCTTT	CASSYLAGGDLNTEAFF
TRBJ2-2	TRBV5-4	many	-	TGTGCCAGCAGCTTAGGGGCGAACACCGGGGAGCTGTTTTTT	CASSLGANTGELFF
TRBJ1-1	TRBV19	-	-	TGTGCCAGTAGTAACTCCCGAGACACTGAAGCTTTCTTT	CASSNSRDTEAFF
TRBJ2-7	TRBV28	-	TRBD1	TGTGCCAGCAGTTTGGGACAGGGGGCTGTCTACGAGCAGTACTTC	CASSLGQGAVYEQYF
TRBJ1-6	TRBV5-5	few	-	TGTGCCAGCAGCTCGTACAGGGTTGATAATTCACCCCTCCACTTT	CASSSYRVDNSPLHF
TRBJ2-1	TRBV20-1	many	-	TGCAGTGCTAATAAAAACAATGAGCAGTTCTTC	CSANKNNEQFF